Following are 17 T cell receptor beta chains from one sample sequenced in a study of shared clonotypes between healthy human individuals (dated by TCRdb to 2020 to 2022). Library prep was done by the immunoSEQ multiplex PCR assay. In its TCRdb copy, this immuneACCESS table keeps in-frame sequences only and misses some clones. Where compared with another copy, unresolved V genes explain less than half of these, and the others have no known cause. The sample profile shows roughly 680,000 clones; around 70% of them were found once. The ten biggest clones cover around 1.8% of the sample. The sample comprised memory CD4+ T cells sorted from blood. Explained via the paper, the cell subset or site label denotes: CD45RA-negative fraction. The receptors here all came from a woman in her twenties or thirties in good health.

This clone occurred a few times. This rearrangement joins TRBV29-1 to TRBJ2-7; the D gene is possibly TRBD1 (6 bases). This CDR3 is built from 13 residues. Between the trimmed V and J ends, which lost 7 bases and 0 bases, there was a span of 13 bases. Germline V gene data show CDR1 as SQVTM and CDR2 as ANQGSEA. The CDR3 nucleotides read TGCAGCGGAGCCACAGGGATCTCCTACGAGCAGTACTTC. This sequence encodes CSGATGISYEQYF.

The chain has TRBV28 and TRBJ1-5; D is possibly TRBD1 (5 bases). CDR3 length equals 15 residues. Per the germline V gene, CDR1 is MDHEN and CDR2 is SYDVKM. The germline V and J ends were trimmed by 8 bases and 6 bases, with 20 bases remaining between them. CDR3 residues: CASGLQVWGVQPQHF. The CDR3 DNA reads TGTGCCAGCGGATTGCAAGTTTGGGGGGTTCAGCCCCAGCATTTT.

The chain is built from TRBV5-1 and TRBJ2-1; D tentatively fits TRBD1 or TRBD2 (7 bases each). The CDR3 runs 15 residues. V dropped 9 bases and J dropped 2 bases, with 18 bases sitting between them. Looked up from germline, CDR1 is SGHRS and CDR2 is YFSETQ. CDR3 DNA: TGCGCCACTTCCAGGGGGGGATTGACCTACAATGAGCAGTTCTTC. Translated, it gives CATSRGGLTYNEQFF.

This chain uses TRBV18 with TRBJ1-3; TRBD1 is a possible D gene (5 bases). The V end lost 3 bases, the J end lost 0 bases, and 12 bases lay between the germline ends. The germline gives CDR1 KGHSH, CDR2 LQKENI. The CDR3 spans 16 residues. Here the CDR3 reads CASSPGTPSSGNTIYF. DNA of the CDR3: TGTGCCAGCTCACCCGGGACGCCAAGCTCTGGAAACACCATATATTTT.

Turning to this clone: Other nucleotide sequences from this sample produce the same CDR3. The gene calls are TRBV27 and TRBJ2-7; maybe TRBD1 (6 bases). Germline V gene data show CDR1 as MNHEY and CDR2 as SMNVEV (reference sequence). The ends were cut back, 4 bases at V and 2 bases at J, with 9 bases in the middle. The CDR3 consists of 13 residues. CDR3 sequence: CASSSTGTYEQYF. The DNA of the CDR3 is TGTGCCAGCAGTTCGACAGGTACCTACGAGCAGTACTTC.

The rearrangement links TRBV18 to TRBJ2-2; D is unclear. Germline-derived CDR1 and CDR2 are KGHSH and LQKENI. CDR3 length equals 16 residues. Trimming left V 4 bases short and J 1 base short, with 13 bases between. The CDR3, as DNA: TGTGCCAGCTCACTATTTGCCGGCGGGAACACCGGGGAGCTGTTTTTT. Residues: CASSLFAGGNTGELFF. Variable domain in full (rest from reference TRBV18 and TRBJ2-2): NAGVMQNPRHLVRRRGQEARLRCSPMKGHSHVYWYRQLPEEGLKFMVYLQKENIIDESGMPKERFSAEFPKEGPSILRIQQVVRGDSAAYFCASSLFAGGNTGELFFGEGSRLTVL.

The rearrangement joins TRBV18 to TRBJ2-3, with 8 positions matching TRBD2. The CDR3 extends over 17 amino acids. The germline gives CDR1 KGHSH, CDR2 LQKENI. The junction had 6 bases not matched to a gene; V was cut back by 0 bases and J by 1 base. The CDR3 DNA follows: TGTGCCAGCTCACCACCGAAGGCGGGGGGTGGCACAGATACGCAGTATTTT. Its protein is CASSPPKAGGGTDTQYF.

The chain employs TRBV7-7 and TRBJ2-5; the D gene is possibly TRBD1 (6 bases). Germline values: CDR1 SSHAT, CDR2 FNYEAQ (reference sequence). V was pared by 5 bases and J by 2 bases, with 15 bases between. The CDR3 covers 15 residues. The CDR3 loop reads CASSRNTGRQETQYF. The CDR3 DNA reads as TGTGCCAGCAGCCGCAATACAGGGCGGCAAGAGACCCAGTACTTC.

The rearrangement links TRBV28 to TRBJ2-3; TRBD2 is a possible D gene (6 bases). This CDR3 is built from 16 residues. From germline, CDR1 is MDHEN and CDR2 SYDVKM. V gave up 3 bases and J gave up 3 bases, with 16 bases separating them. The chain's CDR3 is CASSFDTSLSTDTQYF. The DNA of the CDR3 is TGTGCCAGCAGTTTCGATACTAGCCTGAGTACAGATACGCAGTATTTT.

The chain couples TRBV27 to TRBJ1-5, with TRBD1 as a possible D gene (6 bases). The V and J ends lost 5 bases and 7 bases respectively, with 24 bases between them. CDR1 is MNHEY and CDR2 is SMNVEV in the germline V gene (reference sequence). The CDR3 length is 17 residues. The chain's CDR3 is CASSQRAAGAEAQPQHF. DNA of the CDR3: TGTGCCAGCAGTCAGAGGGCGGCAGGGGCTGAAGCCCAGCCCCAGCATTTT.

The chain has TRBV18 and TRBJ2-1; 12 bases match TRBD2. The ends lost 3 bases at V and 6 bases at J; junction bases unmatched: 9. The CDR3 has 17 amino acids. Germline CDR1 and CDR2: KGHSH and LQKENI. The CDR3 protein is CASSPPGLAGGGNEQFF. As DNA, the CDR3 is TGTGCCAGCTCACCGCCGGGACTAGCGGGCGGTGGCAATGAGCAGTTCTTC.

V usage is TRBV19 and J usage is TRBJ1-5; D is unclear. Looked up from germline, CDR1 is LNHDA and CDR2 is SQIVND (reference sequence). The length of the CDR3 is 17 residues. Trimming left V 6 bases short and J 1 base short, with 19 bases between. As DNA, the CDR3 is TGTGCCAGTAGGCCGGGCCATACGGGTTGGAGCAATCAGCCCCAGCATTTT. Its translation: CASRPGHTGWSNQPQHF.

Worth noting for this clone: It differs at one base from a far larger clone, so likely a read error. The rearrangement joins TRBV19 to TRBJ1-1; tentatively, D is TRBD1 (6 bases). CDR1 and CDR2 from the germline V gene are LNHDA and SQIVND (reference sequence). The CDR3 loop spans 14 amino acids. Here the CDR3 DNA reads TGTGCCAGTAGGCCGCACAGGGTGAACACTGAAACTTTCTTT. Its translation is CASRPHRVNTETFF.

This clone was seen a handful of times. The CDR3 DNA follows: TGTGCCAGCAGCTTTTACTCGGGGTATCAGCCCCAGCATTTT. It specifies CASSFYSGYQPQHF. The gene calls are TRBV5-6 and TRBJ1-5; D not certain. Trimming stripped 2 bases from V and 5 bases from J, with 11 bases between. Germline-derived CDR1 and CDR2 are SGHDT and YYEEEE. The CDR3 is made up of 14 amino acids.

This clone was observed a few times. The chain is built from TRBV7-6 and TRBJ2-5; weak D call: TRBD2 (5 bases). The germline V gene encodes CDR1 SGHVS and CDR2 FNYEAQ. V was shortened by 5 bases and J by 7 bases, with 14 bases between the two germline ends. The CDR3 consists of 13 residues. CDR3 sequence (DNA): TGTGCCAGCAGCCGGACTGCCTGGGTGACCCAGTACTTC. Encoded protein: CASSRTAWVTQYF.

V gene TRBV5-4 combines with J gene TRBJ2-7, with D hard to call. V lost 3 bases to trimming and J lost 5 bases, with 12 bases between them. The V gene's germline CDR1 is SGHNT and CDR2 YYREEE (reference sequence). CDR3 length: 13 residues. The CDR3 sequence: CASSSPTSNEQYF. The CDR3 bases are TGTGCCAGCAGCTCGCCGACGTCAAACGAGCAGTACTTC.

V and J are TRBV30 and TRBJ2-1, with 7 bases that match TRBD2. This CDR3 is built from 15 residues. The V gene's germline CDR1 is GTSNPN and CDR2 SVGIG (reference sequence). Germline trimming cut 7 bases from V and 3 bases from J; bases unmatched to any gene: 12. CDR3 sequence reads: CASGTGGSFYNEQFF. CDR3 DNA: TGTGCCTCGGGTACGGGAGGTTCATTCTACAATGAGCAGTTCTTC.